The sequence of this TCR beta chain was determined in a study of graft-versus-host responses after intestinal transplantation. At the level of the study: Transplant recipients had multivisceral, liver-intestinal, or isolated intestinal grafts. Anti-thymocyte globulin was used for induction in all recipients, who then took tacrolimus and steroids for roughly three years.

V dropped 11 bases and J dropped 2; count of bases not matched to a gene: 11. This CDR3 is 15 amino acids long. Germline V CDR1 and CDR2: SGHNT, YENEEA. Sequencing used immunoSEQ multiplex PCR; TCRdb keeps in-frame clones, though not all of them. The sample shows 45,000 to 50,000 clones, 90% to 95% of them seen only once. Points from the study as a whole: There was an association between peak levels of circulating GvH clones and early post-transplant HvG declines. There were GvH clones found in recipient marrow, and some of them appeared first in ileum or blood.

Regarding this clone: Its antigen is not known.

The sample was PBMCs, taken approximately 740 days after a first intestinal transplant, on the day of a second. The receptor was isolated from a human patient who received an intestinal transplant, so some T cells may come from the graft donor. This sequence joins TRBV11-3 and TRBJ1-2, with 10 bases aligning to TRBD1. CDR3 coding DNA: TGTGCCGGGAGGACCGGGACAGGGGAGAACTATGGCTACACCTTC. Translating gives CAGRTGTGENYGYTF.